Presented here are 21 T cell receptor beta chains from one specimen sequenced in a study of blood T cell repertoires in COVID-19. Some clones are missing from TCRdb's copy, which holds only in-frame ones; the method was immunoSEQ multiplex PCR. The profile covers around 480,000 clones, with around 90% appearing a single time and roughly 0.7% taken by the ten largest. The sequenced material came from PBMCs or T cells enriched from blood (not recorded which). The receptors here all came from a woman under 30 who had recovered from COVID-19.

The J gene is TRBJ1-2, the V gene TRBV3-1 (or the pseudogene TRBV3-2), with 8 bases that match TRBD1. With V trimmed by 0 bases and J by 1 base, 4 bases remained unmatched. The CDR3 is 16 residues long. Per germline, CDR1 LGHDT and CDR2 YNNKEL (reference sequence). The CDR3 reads CASSQDQGAGNYGYTF. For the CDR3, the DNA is TGTGCCAGCAGCCAAGACCAGGGGGCGGGTAACTATGGCTACACCTTC.

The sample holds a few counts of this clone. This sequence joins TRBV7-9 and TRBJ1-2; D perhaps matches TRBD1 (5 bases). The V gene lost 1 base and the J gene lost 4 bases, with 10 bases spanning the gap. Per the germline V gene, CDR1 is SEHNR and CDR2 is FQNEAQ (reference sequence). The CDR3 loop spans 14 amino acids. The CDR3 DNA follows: TGTGCCAGCAGCTTAGGGGGCGCTGGCTATGGCTACACCTTC. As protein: CASSLGGAGYGYTF.

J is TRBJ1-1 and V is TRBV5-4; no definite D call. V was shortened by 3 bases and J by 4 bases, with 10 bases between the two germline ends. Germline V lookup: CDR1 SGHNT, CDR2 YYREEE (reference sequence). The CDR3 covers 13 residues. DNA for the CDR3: TGTGCCAGCAGCTACCTAGGTGGCACTGAAGCTTTCTTT. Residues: CASSYLGGTEAFF.

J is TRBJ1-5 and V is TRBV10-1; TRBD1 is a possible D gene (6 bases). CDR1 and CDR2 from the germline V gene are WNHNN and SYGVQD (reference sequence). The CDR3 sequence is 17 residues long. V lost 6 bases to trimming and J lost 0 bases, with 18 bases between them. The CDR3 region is CASRGGASTPSNQPQHF. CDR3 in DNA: TGCGCCAGCAGGGGGGGGGCGAGCACTCCTAGCAATCAGCCCCAGCATTTT.

Here the CDR3 reads CASSRVLAGARYNEQFF. The CDR3 DNA is TGTGCCAGCAGCCGCGTACTAGCGGGGGCTAGATACAATGAGCAGTTCTTC. The rearrangement joins TRBV9 to TRBJ2-1, with 11 bases identical to TRBD2. The V gene's germline CDR1 is SGDLS and CDR2 YYNGEE. With V trimmed by 4 bases and J by 4 bases, 10 bases remained unmatched. The CDR3 covers 17 residues.

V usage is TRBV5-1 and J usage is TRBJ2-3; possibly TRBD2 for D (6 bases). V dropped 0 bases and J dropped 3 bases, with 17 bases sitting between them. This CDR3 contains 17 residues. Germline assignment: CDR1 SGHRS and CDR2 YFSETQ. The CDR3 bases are TGCGCCAGCAGCTTGGGATATTTCGGCGGGGTTACAGATACGCAGTATTTT. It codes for CASSLGYFGGVTDTQYF.

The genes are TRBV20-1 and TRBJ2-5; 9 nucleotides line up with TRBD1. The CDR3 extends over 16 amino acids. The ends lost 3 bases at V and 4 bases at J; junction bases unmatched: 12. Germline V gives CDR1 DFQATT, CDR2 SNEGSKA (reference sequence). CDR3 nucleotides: TGCAGTGCTAGTTCCGAAACCGGGACAGGGAGAGAGACCCAGTACTTC. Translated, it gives CSASSETGTGRETQYF.

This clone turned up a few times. The CDR3, as DNA: TGTGCCAGCAGTTTGCAAGGGGCCGCTGGCTACACCTTC. Its translation is CASSLQGAAGYTF. The chain combines TRBV12-3 or TRBV12-4 with TRBJ1-2; D might be TRBD1 (5 bases). V was clipped by 3 bases and J by 7 bases, with 12 bases between them. This CDR3 is built from 13 residues.

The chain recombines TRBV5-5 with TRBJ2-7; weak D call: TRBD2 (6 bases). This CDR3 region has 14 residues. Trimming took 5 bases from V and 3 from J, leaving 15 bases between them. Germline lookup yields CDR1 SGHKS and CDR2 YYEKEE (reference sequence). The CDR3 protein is CASSPGLSDYEQYF. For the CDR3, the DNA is TGTGCCAGCAGTCCGGGACTGAGTGACTACGAGCAGTACTTC.

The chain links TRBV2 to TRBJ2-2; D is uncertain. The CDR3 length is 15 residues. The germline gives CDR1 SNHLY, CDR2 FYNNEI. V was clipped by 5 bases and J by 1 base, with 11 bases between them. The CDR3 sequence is CASSLTTKNTGELFF. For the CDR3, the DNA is TGTGCCAGCAGTCTAACCACTAAGAACACCGGGGAGCTGTTTTTT.

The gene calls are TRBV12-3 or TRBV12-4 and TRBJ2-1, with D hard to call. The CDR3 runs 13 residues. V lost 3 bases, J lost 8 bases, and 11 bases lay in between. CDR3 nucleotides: TGTGCCAGCAGTTTGGTGGAGTGGGATGAGCAGTTCTTC. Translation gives CASSLVEWDEQFF.

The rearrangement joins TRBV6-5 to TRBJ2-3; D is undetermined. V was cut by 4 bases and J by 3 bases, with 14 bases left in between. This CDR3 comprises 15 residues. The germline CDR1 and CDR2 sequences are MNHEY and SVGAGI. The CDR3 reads CASSLSGLATDTQYF. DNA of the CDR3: TGTGCCAGCAGTTTATCCGGGTTGGCAACAGATACGCAGTATTTT.

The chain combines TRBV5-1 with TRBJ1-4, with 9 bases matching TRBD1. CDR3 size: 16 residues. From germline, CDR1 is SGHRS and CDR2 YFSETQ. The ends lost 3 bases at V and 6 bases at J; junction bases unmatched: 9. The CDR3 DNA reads TGCGCCAGCAGCTCTACTCCGGGACAGGGAGATGAAAAACTGTTTTTT. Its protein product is CASSSTPGQGDEKLFF.

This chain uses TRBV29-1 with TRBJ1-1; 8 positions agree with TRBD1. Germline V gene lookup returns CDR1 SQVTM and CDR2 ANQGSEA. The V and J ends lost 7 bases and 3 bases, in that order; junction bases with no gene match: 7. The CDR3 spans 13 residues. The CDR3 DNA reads TGCAGCGGATTGCAGGGGGCCGACACTGAAGCTTTCTTT. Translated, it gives CSGLQGADTEAFF.

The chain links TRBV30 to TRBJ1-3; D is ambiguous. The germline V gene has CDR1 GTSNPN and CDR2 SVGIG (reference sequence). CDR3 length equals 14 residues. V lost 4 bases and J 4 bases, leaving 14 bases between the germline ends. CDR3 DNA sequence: TGTGCCTGGACTCTCCCCGAAGCCGGAAACACCATATATTTT. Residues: CAWTLPEAGNTIYF.

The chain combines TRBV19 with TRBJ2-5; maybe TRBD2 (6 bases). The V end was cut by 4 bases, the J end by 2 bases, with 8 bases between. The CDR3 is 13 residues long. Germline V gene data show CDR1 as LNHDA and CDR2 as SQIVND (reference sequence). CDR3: CASSRRGQETQYF. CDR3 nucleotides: TGTGCCAGTAGTAGGAGGGGACAAGAGACCCAGTACTTC. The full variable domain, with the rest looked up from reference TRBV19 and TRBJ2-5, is DGGITQSPKYLFRKEGQNVTLSCEQNLNHDAMYWYRQDPGQGLRLIYYSQIVNDFQKGDIAEGYSVSREKKESFPLTVTSAQKNPTAFYLCASSRRGQETQYFGPGTRLLVL.

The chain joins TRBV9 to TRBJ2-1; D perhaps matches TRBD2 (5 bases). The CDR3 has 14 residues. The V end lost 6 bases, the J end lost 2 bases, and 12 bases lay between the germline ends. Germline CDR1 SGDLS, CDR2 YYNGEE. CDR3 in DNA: TGTGCCAGCATCGCGGGTTCGACCTACAATGAGCAGTTCTTC. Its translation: CASIAGSTYNEQFF.

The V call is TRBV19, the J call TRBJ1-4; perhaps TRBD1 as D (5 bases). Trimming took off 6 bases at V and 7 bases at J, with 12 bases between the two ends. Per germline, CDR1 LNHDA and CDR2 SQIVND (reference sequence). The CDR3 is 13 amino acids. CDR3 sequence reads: CASRPWGGEKLFF. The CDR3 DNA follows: TGTGCCAGTAGGCCATGGGGGGGTGAAAAACTGTTTTTT. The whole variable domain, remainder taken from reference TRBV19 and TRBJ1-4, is DGGITQSPKYLFRKEGQNVTLSCEQNLNHDAMYWYRQDPGQGLRLIYYSQIVNDFQKGDIAEGYSVSREKKESFPLTVTSAQKNPTAFYLCASRPWGGEKLFFGSGTQLSVL.

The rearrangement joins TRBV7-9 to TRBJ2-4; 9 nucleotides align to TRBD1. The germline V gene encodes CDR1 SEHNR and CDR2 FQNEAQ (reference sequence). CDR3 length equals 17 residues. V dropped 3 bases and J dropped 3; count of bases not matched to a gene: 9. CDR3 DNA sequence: TGTGCCAGCAGCTTGACAGGGGGTTTTATAGGCAAAAACATTCAGTACTTC. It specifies CASSLTGGFIGKNIQYF. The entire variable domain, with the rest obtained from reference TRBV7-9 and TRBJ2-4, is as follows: DTGVSQNPRHKITKRGQNVTFRCDPISEHNRLYWYRQTLGQGPEFLTYFQNEAQLEKSRLLSDRFSAERPKGSFSTLEIQRTEQGDSAMYLCASSLTGGFIGKNIQYFGAGTRLSVL.

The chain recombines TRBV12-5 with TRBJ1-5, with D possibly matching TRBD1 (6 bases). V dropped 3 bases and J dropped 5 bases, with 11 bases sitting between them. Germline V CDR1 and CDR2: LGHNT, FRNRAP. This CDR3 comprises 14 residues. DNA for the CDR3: TGTGCTAGTGGTTTTAACAGGGCCGATCAGCCCCAGCATTTT. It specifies CASGFNRADQPQHF.

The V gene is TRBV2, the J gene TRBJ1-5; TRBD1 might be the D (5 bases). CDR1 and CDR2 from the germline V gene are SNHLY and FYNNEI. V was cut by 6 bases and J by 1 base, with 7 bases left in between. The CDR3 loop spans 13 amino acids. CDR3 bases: TGTGCCAGCAGGCGGACAAGCAATCAGCCCCAGCATTTT. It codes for CASRRTSNQPQHF.